Presented here are 28 T cell receptor beta chains from one specimen sequenced in a study of cytomegalovirus exposure and HLA in healthy donors. It was with 60 Vbeta and 13 Jbeta primers that the PCR ran. Profiling relied on immunoSEQ multiplex PCR, and the TCRdb table lists in-frame clones only, not all of them. The data contain 150,000 to 200,000 clones, around 78% of them seen just once; the ten biggest clones take up roughly 1%. The material sequenced was PBMCs. The receptors here all came from a woman in her thirties or forties in good health and CMV-seronegative.

The chain is built from TRBV19 and TRBJ2-1; 7 positions match TRBD2. V lost 6 bases to trimming and J lost 4 bases; unmatched junction nucleotides: 9. The CDR3 is made up of 15 amino acids. The germline V gene encodes CDR1 LNHDA and CDR2 SQIVND (reference sequence). CDR3 sequence: CASSGGEGWYNEQFF. The CDR3 nucleotides read TGTGCCAGTAGCGGCGGGGAGGGTTGGTACAATGAGCAGTTCTTC.

This clone is a singleton in its sample. The chain carries TRBV2 and TRBJ1-3; TRBD1 is a possible D gene (5 bases). The germline V and J ends were trimmed by 0 bases and 0 bases, with 12 bases remaining between them. This CDR3 spans 17 amino acids. Germline CDR1 SNHLY, CDR2 FYNNEI. In DNA form, the CDR3 reads TGTGCCAGCAGTGAAGCGGGTACAGGCATCTCTGGAAACACCATATATTTT. Its translation is CASSEAGTGISGNTIYF.

The V call is TRBV28, the J call TRBJ1-2; D ambiguous. This CDR3 region has 12 residues. The germline V gene encodes CDR1 MDHEN and CDR2 SYDVKM. Trimming took off 5 bases at V and 10 bases at J, with 14 bases between the two ends. The CDR3 sequence: CASSQWALDYTF. CDR3 DNA: TGTGCCAGCAGTCAGTGGGCTTTGGACTACACCTTC.

The rearrangement uses TRBV9 and TRBJ1-3; TRBD1 matches 7 bases. The CDR3 consists of 15 residues. Germline CDR1 and CDR2: SGDLS and YYNGEE. Trimming at V came to 2 bases and at J to 1 base, leaving 3 bases not matched to a gene. CDR3 amino acids: CASSVQGVSGNTIYF. CDR3 coding DNA: TGTGCCAGCAGCGTTCAGGGGGTATCTGGAAACACCATATATTTT.

J is TRBJ2-5 and V is TRBV7-9, with TRBD2 matching over 12 bases. There are 15 residues in the CDR3. V trimming: 5 bases; J trimming: 4 bases; junction bases outside the gene matches: 5. CDR1 SEHNR and CDR2 FQNEAQ come from the germline V gene (reference sequence). CDR3 in amino acids: CASSVASGGGETQYF. The DNA of the CDR3 is TGTGCCAGCAGCGTCGCTAGCGGGGGGGGAGAGACCCAGTACTTC.

The chain uses TRBV6-5 and TRBJ2-3, with 9 nucleotides matching TRBD1. V dropped 6 bases and J dropped 5; count of bases not matched to a gene: 9. Germline loops: CDR1 MNHEY, CDR2 SVGAGI. The CDR3 has 15 amino acids. CDR3: CASSSGTGKKDTQYF. In DNA, the CDR3 is TGTGCCAGCAGCTCGGGGACAGGGAAAAAAGATACGCAGTATTTT.

The chain has TRBV11-3 and TRBJ2-2; the match to TRBD2 covers 10 bases. CDR1 and CDR2 (germline): SGHNT, YENEEA. V was pared by 5 bases and J by 3 bases, with 3 bases of the junction left unmatched. This CDR3 spans 15 amino acids. CDR3 loop: CASSTSGEYTGELFF. The DNA of the CDR3 is TGTGCCAGCAGCACTAGCGGGGAGTACACCGGGGAGCTGTTTTTT.

V is TRBV7-3 and J is TRBJ2-5, with 9 bases matching TRBD2. V was clipped by 2 bases and J by 1 base; unmatched bases: 5. Germline lookup yields CDR1 SGHTA and CDR2 FQGTGA. This CDR3 spans 16 amino acids. For the CDR3, the DNA is TGTGCCAGCAGCTTAGGACGAGCGGGAGGCCAAGAGACCCAGTACTTC. Its protein is CASSLGRAGGQETQYF.

The chain has TRBV2 and TRBJ2-1; D call uncertain. This CDR3 comprises 11 residues. The germline CDR1 and CDR2 sequences are SNHLY and FYNNEI. Deletions cut 6 bases from V and 10 bases from J, with 10 bases between. The CDR3 spells CASSVHQEQFF. The CDR3, as DNA: TGTGCCAGCAGCGTCCATCAGGAGCAGTTCTTC.

On this clone itself: The sample holds other DNA sequences that translate to the same CDR3. The CDR3 spells CASSPYSTDTQYF. The DNA of the CDR3 is TGTGCCAGCTCCCCCTACAGCACAGATACGCAGTATTTT. This chain uses TRBV18 with TRBJ2-3; D gene ambiguous. Between the trimmed V and J ends, which lost 6 bases and 0 bases, there was a span of 7 bases. Per the germline V gene, CDR1 is KGHSH and CDR2 is LQKENI. The CDR3 contains 13 residues.

The chain links TRBV5-1 to TRBJ1-2; a possible D gene is TRBD1 (5 bases). Looked up from germline, CDR1 is SGHRS and CDR2 is YFSETQ. V lost 0 bases and J 7 bases, leaving 13 bases between the germline ends. The CDR3 covers 14 residues. The CDR3 coding sequence is TGCGCCAGCAGCTTGGATTCAGACGGGGGTGGCTACACCTTC. Its translation is CASSLDSDGGGYTF. Complete variable domain (other parts from reference TRBV5-1 and TRBJ1-2): KAGVTQTPRYLIKTRGQQVTLSCSPISGHRSVSWYQQTPGQGLQFLFEYFSETQRNKGNFPGRFSGRQFSNSRSEMNVSTLELGDSALYLCASSLDSDGGGYTFGSGTRLTVV.

This clone was found a few times. V gene TRBV29-1 combines with J gene TRBJ1-1, with TRBD1 identical over 8 bases. The CDR3 sequence is 13 residues long. Germline lookup yields CDR1 SQVTM and CDR2 ANQGSEA. J gave up 3 bases and V 6 bases, and 6 bases lay outside the gene matches. The chain's CDR3 is CSVAGQGYTEAFF. The CDR3 DNA sequence: TGCAGCGTGGCTGGACAGGGATACACTGAAGCTTTCTTT.

The V gene is TRBV19, the J gene TRBJ2-4, with 13 bases identical to TRBD2. Germline CDR1 reads LNHDA; CDR2 reads SQIVND (reference sequence). The CDR3 length is 19 residues. The ends lost 5 bases at V and 0 bases at J; junction bases unmatched: 10. CDR3 in amino acids: CASSLTSGGDSLAKNIQYF. The CDR3 nucleotides read TGTGCCAGTAGTCTTACTAGCGGGGGGGACTCTCTAGCCAAAAACATTCAGTACTTC.

CDR3 loop: CAWSRGGGHEAFF. The CDR3 region has the DNA TGTGCCTGGAGTAGGGGCGGGGGACATGAAGCTTTCTTT. The chain carries TRBV30 and TRBJ1-1; D possibly corresponds to TRBD1 (6 bases). Deletions cut 2 bases from V and 7 bases from J, with 14 bases between. Germline V gene lookup returns CDR1 GTSNPN and CDR2 SVGIG (reference sequence). This CDR3 has 13 amino acids.

The chain carries TRBV6-1 and TRBJ2-1; D possibly corresponds to TRBD2 (5 bases). Trimming stripped 0 bases from V and 8 bases from J, with 11 bases between. The germline V gene has CDR1 MNHNS and CDR2 SASEGT. CDR3 length: 14 amino acids. The CDR3 DNA reads as TGTGCCAGCAGTGAAGCGGGGAGACGGGATGAGCAGTTCTTC. This codes for CASSEAGRRDEQFF.

The chain employs TRBV20-1 and TRBJ2-3, with D unresolved. CDR1 and CDR2 from the germline V gene are DFQATT and SNEGSKA (reference sequence). This CDR3 has 11 amino acids. V was clipped by 5 bases and J by 6 bases, with 9 bases between them. The CDR3 coding sequence is TGCAGTGCTGTCCACTCGGATACGCAGTATTTT. Translating gives CSAVHSDTQYF.

The sample holds one count of this clone. This rearrangement joins TRBV5-1 to TRBJ2-7, with 14 bases identical to TRBD2. There are 17 residues in the CDR3. Trimming removed 0 bases from V and 2 bases from J; junction bases left unmatched: 4. Looked up from germline, CDR1 is SGHRS and CDR2 is YFSETQ. The CDR3 protein is CASSLGTSGGLAYEQYF. CDR3 nucleotide sequence: TGCGCCAGCAGCTTGGGGACTAGCGGGGGGTTGGCCTACGAGCAGTACTTC.

The genes are TRBV7-6 and TRBJ2-2, with 10 bases lining up with TRBD1. CDR1 is SGHVS, CDR2 FNYEAQ, per germline. The V gene end was trimmed by 5 bases and the J gene end by 5 bases; junction bases not matched to a gene: 11. The CDR3 covers 17 residues. The CDR3 bases are TGTGCCAGCAGCCCCGGGACAGGGGCTCGGGGGACCGGGGAGCTGTTTTTT. This translates into CASSPGTGARGTGELFF.

The V and J genes are TRBV5-3 and TRBJ2-5, with 13 bases matching TRBD2. TRBV5-3 is flagged as an ORF with uncertain function. This CDR3 spans 17 amino acids. With V trimmed by 5 bases and J by 4 bases, 11 bases remained unmatched. The CDR3 here is CARRDRTSGSISETQYF. In DNA, the CDR3 is TGTGCCAGAAGGGACAGGACTAGCGGGAGTATCTCAGAGACCCAGTACTTC.

Written as DNA, the CDR3 is TGTGCCAGCAGTTACGCAGCGGGAGACCTCCAAGAGACCCAGTACTTC. This sequence encodes CASSYAAGDLQETQYF. The chain carries TRBV6-5 and TRBJ2-5, with 8 bases aligning to TRBD2. CDR3 length: 16 amino acids. Trimming took 2 bases from V and 1 from J; bases not matched to a gene: 6. Germline values: CDR1 MNHEY, CDR2 SVGAGI.

The V call is TRBV5-6, the J call TRBJ2-7; TRBD1 agrees at 11 bases. Germline V gives CDR1 SGHDT, CDR2 YYEEEE. After removal of 1 base from V and 2 bases from J, the junction contained 8 bases not matched to a gene. The CDR3 has 17 amino acids. CDR3 nucleotide sequence: TGTGCCAGCAGCTTGAGTCGTGGACAGGGGGCCCCCTACGAGCAGTACTTC. Translation: CASSLSRGQGAPYEQYF.

In its sample, this clone was seen a few times. This rearrangement joins TRBV5-1 to TRBJ2-5, with 12 bases matching TRBD2. Looked up from germline, CDR1 is SGHRS and CDR2 is YFSETQ. This CDR3 has 18 residues. J lost 1 base, V lost 0 bases, and 7 bases had no gene match. CDR3 sequence reads: CASSLGRTSGEIQETQYF. The CDR3 region has the DNA TGCGCCAGCAGCTTGGGACGGACTAGCGGGGAGATCCAAGAGACCCAGTACTTC. Based on the CDR3 plus reference TRBV5-1 and TRBJ2-5, the full variable domain is KAGVTQTPRYLIKTRGQQVTLSCSPISGHRSVSWYQQTPGQGLQFLFEYFSETQRNKGNFPGRFSGRQFSNSRSEMNVSTLELGDSALYLCASSLGRTSGEIQETQYFGPGTRLLVL.

The rearrangement joins TRBV19 to TRBJ2-5; 12 bases map to TRBD2. The CDR3 contains 16 residues. V gave up 4 bases and J gave up 0 bases; unmatched junction bases: 3. CDR1 LNHDA and CDR2 SQIVND come from the germline V gene (reference sequence). Here the CDR3 reads CASSTGLAGYQETQYF. The CDR3 DNA follows: TGTGCCAGTAGTACGGGACTAGCGGGCTACCAAGAGACCCAGTACTTC.

The chain combines TRBV27 with TRBJ2-2; the D gene is possibly TRBD2 (5 bases). Germline lookup yields CDR1 MNHEY and CDR2 SMNVEV (reference sequence). V shed 5 bases and J shed 7 bases, with 14 bases lying between them. The CDR3 loop spans 14 amino acids. CDR3 sequence reads: CASSPNRGFGELFF. The CDR3 DNA reads TGTGCCAGCAGTCCAAACCGGGGTTTCGGGGAGCTGTTTTTT.

The rearrangement links TRBV5-6 to TRBJ2-5; 10 bases are shared with TRBD2. There are 18 residues in the CDR3. V lost 2 bases, J lost 5 bases, and 15 bases stayed unmatched. Germline V gene lookup returns CDR1 SGHDT and CDR2 YYEEEE. DNA of the CDR3: TGTGCCAGCAGCTTTTCCGGACTAGCGGCACTTGCGGCTGAGACCCAGTACTTC. It yields the protein CASSFSGLAALAAETQYF.

The V call is TRBV29-1, the J call TRBJ1-2; possibly TRBD1 for D (5 bases). Germline CDR1 reads SQVTM; CDR2 reads ANQGSEA. The CDR3 covers 12 residues. The V and J ends lost 4 bases and 1 base respectively, with 7 bases between them. CDR3 in amino acids: CSVGDSNYGYTF. DNA for the CDR3: TGCAGCGTTGGTGACAGTAACTATGGCTACACCTTC.

This chain uses TRBV29-1 with TRBJ2-1; 13 bases line up with TRBD2. Germline V lookup: CDR1 SQVTM, CDR2 ANQGSEA. The CDR3 spans 15 residues. Trimming at V came to 7 bases and at J to 6 bases, leaving 9 bases not matched to a gene. CDR3 nucleotides: TGCAGCGCTACACCCGGGACTAGCGGGATCAATGAGCAGTTCTTC. Its protein is CSATPGTSGINEQFF.

This rearrangement joins TRBV5-1 to TRBJ2-5, with 8 nucleotides matching TRBD1. CDR3 length equals 14 residues. The ends lost 0 bases at V and 4 bases at J; junction bases unmatched: 2. Germline V lookup: CDR1 SGHRS, CDR2 YFSETQ. The CDR3 DNA reads as TGCGCCAGCAGCTTGGGACAGGGGCCAGAGACCCAGTACTTC. It translates to CASSLGQGPETQYF.